This TCR beta chain was retrieved from a study of identical twins. V lost 3 bases and J 3 bases, leaving 18 bases between the germline ends. The CDR3 is made up of 17 amino acids. Germline CDR1 is KGHDR and CDR2 is SFDVKD. TCRdb independently ran MiXCR on the 5' RACE reads; one entry per CDR3 protein. The repertoire holds 500,000 or so distinct CDR3 sequences, 13% to 15% seen once, with 0.52% in the top ten. This clonotype was seen more than once but under ten times. In addition, the sample was reused for a study of yellow fever vaccine responses in identical twins.

Sequenced material: CD4+ T cells sorted from blood. This receptor was identified in a woman aged 18-29 years in good health. The chain uses TRBV24-1 and TRBJ2-3, with a possible D match to TRBD2 (5 bases). CDR3 sequence (DNA): TGTGCCACCAGTGATCCTACCCCGCATCGGGGTACAGATACGCAGTATTTT. Translated, it gives CATSDPTPHRGTDTQYF.